The next 22 T cell receptor beta chains were all read from a single sample in a study of T cell responses to AZD1222 COVID-19 vaccine. Only in-frame clones appear in the TCRdb table, and some are missing; sequencing was by immunoSEQ multiplex PCR. The profile covers 150,000 to 200,000 clones, with 80% to 90% appearing a single time and under 7.5% taken by the ten largest. The source material was peripheral blood, sampled on day 0 of AZD1222 vaccination. Receptors were obtained from an adult in good health.

The chain joins TRBV30 to TRBJ1-2; D ambiguous. The length of the CDR3 is 13 residues. Germline V gene data show CDR1 as GTSNPN and CDR2 as SVGIG (reference sequence). V lost 2 bases, J lost 4 bases, and 11 bases lay in between. In DNA form, the CDR3 reads TGTGCCTGGAGTAATCAGCAGTTCTATGGCTACACCTTC. Protein sequence: CAWSNQQFYGYTF.

The V call is TRBV5-1, the J call TRBJ2-7; D is undetermined. V lost 0 bases, J lost 3 bases, and 19 bases lay in between. The CDR3 is 17 amino acids. The germline CDR1 and CDR2 sequences are SGHRS and YFSETQ. CDR3 in amino acids: CASSLGFSTELIYEQYF. In DNA form, the CDR3 reads TGCGCCAGCAGCTTGGGTTTTAGCACGGAGCTTATCTACGAGCAGTACTTC.

The chain employs TRBV6-2 or TRBV6-3 and TRBJ1-4, with D perhaps matching TRBD1 (5 bases). The CDR3 totals 17 residues. V was pared by 0 bases and J by 4 bases, with 15 bases between. Germline V gene lookup returns CDR1 MNHEY and CDR2 SVGEGT. The CDR3 protein is CASSYSRDLRFNEKLFF. In DNA, the CDR3 is TGTGCCAGCAGTTACTCGCGGGACCTTCGGTTTAATGAAAAACTGTTTTTT.

This clone was counted only a few times. The rearrangement joins TRBV6-5 to TRBJ1-2; TRBD1 aligns across 7 bases. Germline assignment: CDR1 MNHEY and CDR2 SVGAGI. CDR3 size: 13 residues. Trimming removed 6 bases from V and 2 bases from J; junction bases left unmatched: 3. CDR3: CASRPTGNYGYTF. Written as DNA, the CDR3 is TGTGCCAGCAGACCGACAGGGAACTATGGCTACACCTTC.

The rearrangement joins TRBV12-3 or TRBV12-4 to TRBJ2-7; D gene unclear. V lost 6 bases and J 0 bases, leaving 6 bases between the germline ends. CDR3 length: 12 amino acids. The DNA for the CDR3 is TGTGCCAGCAGCTGGAGCTCCTACGAGCAGTACTTC. Translation: CASSWSSYEQYF.

This clone has just one count. This rearrangement joins TRBV30 to TRBJ1-6, with D unclear. The CDR3 has 15 residues. CDR1 is GTSNPN and CDR2 is SVGIG in the germline V gene (reference sequence). Between the trimmed V and J ends, which lost 0 bases and 0 bases, there was a span of 6 bases. The CDR3 DNA is TGTGCCTGGAGTGTACCGAGCTCCTATAATTCACCCCTCCACTTT. It codes for CAWSVPSSYNSPLHF.

The chain is built from TRBV19 and TRBJ1-6; D is uncertain. CDR1 and CDR2 (germline): LNHDA, SQIVND (reference sequence). The CDR3 covers 15 residues. V lost 7 bases and J lost 2, with 12 bases in between. The CDR3 here is CASTVGSAYNSPLHF. The DNA for the CDR3 is TGTGCCAGTACGGTGGGTTCGGCCTATAATTCACCCCTCCACTTT.

The gene calls are TRBV6-5 and TRBJ1-2; TRBD1 might be the D (6 bases). V was trimmed by 7 bases and J by 4 bases, leaving 19 bases between them. The V gene's germline CDR1 is MNHEY and CDR2 SVGAGI. The CDR3 runs to 15 residues. CDR3 bases: TGTGCCAGCACCCCCGTAGGGGGGCTGGGCTATGGCTACACCTTC. This gives the protein CASTPVGGLGYGYTF.

The CDR3 DNA reads TGTGCCAGCAGCACCGGACAGGGAAACACCATATATTTT. Translation: CASSTGQGNTIYF. This chain joins TRBV11-2 and TRBJ1-3; maybe TRBD1 (6 bases). This CDR3 comprises 13 residues. Between the trimmed V and J ends, which lost 5 bases and 4 bases, there was a span of 9 bases. Germline V lookup: CDR1 SGHAT, CDR2 FQNNGV.

The chain has TRBV5-6 and TRBJ2-5; the match to TRBD1 covers 7 bases. The length of the CDR3 is 14 residues. J was trimmed by 2 bases and V by 2 bases; bases with no gene match: 3. The germline CDR1 and CDR2 sequences are SGHDT and YYEEEE. CDR3 nucleotide sequence: TGTGCCAGCAGCTTTCAGGGACAGCAAGAGACCCAGTACTTC. This encodes CASSFQGQQETQYF.

The chain recombines TRBV28 with TRBJ1-5; 12 bases fit TRBD1. This CDR3 contains 17 residues. Trimming took 2 bases from V and 7 from J; bases not matched to a gene: 9. The germline V gene encodes CDR1 MDHEN and CDR2 SYDVKM. CDR3 loop: CASSLRSGTGGAQPQHF. The CDR3 nucleotides read TGTGCCAGCAGTTTAAGGTCGGGGACAGGGGGCGCGCAGCCCCAGCATTTT.

About this clone: A junction boundary mismatches the germline segment, possibly from a read error. The rearrangement uses TRBV12-3 or TRBV12-4 and TRBJ1-1; D remains ambiguous. The CDR3 contains 13 residues. The CDR3 region is CASSLWENSEAFF. In DNA form, the CDR3 reads TGTGCCAGCAGTTTATGGGAGAACAGTGAAGCTTTCTTT.

The gene calls are TRBV6-7 and TRBJ1-4; no clear D. TRBV6-7 is flagged as an ORF with uncertain function. This CDR3 spans 15 amino acids. Trimming pared 0 bases from V and 8 bases from J, leaving 13 bases between. The CDR3 coding sequence is TGTGCCAGCAGTTACTCCAAGGCCCCAGCGGAAAAACTGTTTTTT. This codes for CASSYSKAPAEKLFF.

The gene calls are TRBV29-1 and TRBJ2-3, with 8 bases identical to TRBD2. V lost 3 bases to trimming and J lost 0 bases; unmatched junction nucleotides: 2. The CDR3 runs to 14 residues. CDR1 is SQVTM and CDR2 is ANQGSEA in the germline V gene. CDR3 DNA sequence: TGCAGCGTTGAGCCTAGCGGGAGCACAGATACGCAGTATTTT. It specifies CSVEPSGSTDTQYF.

The chain is built from TRBV11-2 and TRBJ2-1; D may be TRBD1 (5 bases). The CDR3 length is 13 residues. V lost 3 bases, J lost 8 bases, and 11 bases lay in between. CDR1 is SGHAT, CDR2 FQNNGV, per germline. The CDR3 reads CASSFVRADEQFF. The CDR3 coding sequence is TGTGCCAGCAGCTTCGTCAGGGCCGATGAGCAGTTCTTC.

CDR3 protein: CATSFGAANYGYTF. Here the CDR3 DNA reads TGTGCCACCTCCTTTGGGGCCGCTAACTATGGCTACACCTTC. This chain uses TRBV6-5 with TRBJ1-2, with a weak D call TRBD1 (5 bases). V was cut by 10 bases and J by 0 bases, with 15 bases left in between. The CDR3 has 14 residues. Germline CDR1 and CDR2: MNHEY and SVGAGI.

The chain uses TRBV19 and TRBJ1-5, with TRBD1 matching over 7 bases. V shed 6 bases and J 4 bases; nucleotides not matched to a gene: 6. The CDR3 totals 14 residues. The germline V gene has CDR1 LNHDA and CDR2 SQIVND (reference sequence). CDR3 region: CASSMRGQNQPQHF. Written as DNA, the CDR3 is TGTGCCAGTAGCATGAGGGGGCAAAATCAGCCCCAGCATTTT.

The V and J genes are TRBV2 and TRBJ2-7; TRBD1 matches 9 bases. Germline V gene data show CDR1 as SNHLY and CDR2 as FYNNEI. The length of the CDR3 is 18 residues. With 2 bases clipped from V and 3 bases from J, the junction kept 14 bases outside the gene matches. CDR3 sequence (DNA): TGTGCCAGCAGTGAAATCCATAGTGCGGGGACAGGGTTCTACGAGCAGTACTTC. Amino acids: CASSEIHSAGTGFYEQYF.

The J gene is TRBJ1-3, the V gene TRBV18; weak D call: TRBD1 (5 bases). The CDR3 totals 15 residues. V lost 5 bases to trimming and J lost 3 bases, with 14 bases between them. The germline V gene encodes CDR1 KGHSH and CDR2 LQKENI. The CDR3 region has the DNA TGTGCCAGCTCATCGGCCGGGACGGTTGGAAACACCATATATTTT. The encoded protein is CASSSAGTVGNTIYF.

V is TRBV4-1 and J is TRBJ2-1, with TRBD2 identical over 10 bases. The CDR3 is 14 amino acids. Germline V gives CDR1 MGHRA, CDR2 YSYEKL. With V trimmed by 6 bases and J by 9 bases, 8 bases remained unmatched. The CDR3 coding sequence is TGCGCCAGCAGGCCACAGCGGGAGGGTGGTGAGCAGTTCTTC. Protein sequence: CASRPQREGGEQFF.

The chain has TRBV18 and TRBJ1-2, with TRBD1 identical over 10 bases. CDR1 and CDR2 from the germline V gene are KGHSH and LQKENI. This CDR3 has 14 amino acids. With 2 bases clipped from V and 8 bases from J, the junction kept 5 bases outside the gene matches. CDR3 coding DNA: TGTGCCAGCTCACCAGAGACAGGGGGCGAAGGCTACACCTTC. Its translation: CASSPETGGEGYTF.

J is TRBJ1-2 and V is TRBV6-5, with 11 positions matching TRBD1. V was clipped by 8 bases and J by 3 bases; unmatched bases: 5. This CDR3 has 14 amino acids. Per germline, CDR1 MNHEY and CDR2 SVGAGI. As DNA, the CDR3 is TGTGCCAGCCAATCGGGACAGGGGGACTATGGCTACACCTTC. Encoded protein: CASQSGQGDYGYTF.